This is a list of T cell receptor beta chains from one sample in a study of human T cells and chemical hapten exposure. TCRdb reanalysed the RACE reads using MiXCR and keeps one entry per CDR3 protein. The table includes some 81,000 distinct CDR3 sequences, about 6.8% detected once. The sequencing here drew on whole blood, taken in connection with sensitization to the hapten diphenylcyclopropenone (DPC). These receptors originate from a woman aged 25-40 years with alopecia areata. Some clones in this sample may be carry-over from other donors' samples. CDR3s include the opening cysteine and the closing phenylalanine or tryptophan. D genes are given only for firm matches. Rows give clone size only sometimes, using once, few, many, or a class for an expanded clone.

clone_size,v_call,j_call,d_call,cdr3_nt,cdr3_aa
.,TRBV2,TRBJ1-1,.,TGTGCCAGCAAGGGGGAAATGAACACTGAAGCTTTCTTT,CASKGEMNTEAFF
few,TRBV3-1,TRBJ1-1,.,TGTGCCAGCAGCCAAGGACACGGGCGGGAAGCTTTCTTT,CASSQGHGREAFF
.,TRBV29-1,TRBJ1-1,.,TGCAGCGTTGATTTTGTTGGCGAAGCTTTCTTT,CSVDFVGEAFF
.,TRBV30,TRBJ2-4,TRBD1,TGTGCCTGTCGACAGGGAAGGAACATTCAGTCCTTC,CACRQGRNIQSF
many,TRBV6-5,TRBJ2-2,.,TGTGCCACGGTAGACAGAGCCACCGGGGAGCTGTTTTTT,CATVDRATGELFF
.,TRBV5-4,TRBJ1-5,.,TGTGCCAGCAGCGGCGGGGTCAATCAGCCCCAGCATTTT,CASSGGVNQPQHF
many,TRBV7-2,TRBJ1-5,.,TGTGCCAGCAGCTTAGAGGGACATCAGCCCCAGCATTTT,CASSLEGHQPQHF
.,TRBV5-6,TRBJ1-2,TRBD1,TGTGCCAGCAGCTTGCAGGGGGACAGGTTATTTATTGATGGCTACACCTTC,CASSLQGDRLFIDGYTF
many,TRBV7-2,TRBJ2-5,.,TGTGCCAGCAGCCCATACCAGAACGTGGGGATCCGGTACTTC,CASSPYQNVGIRYF
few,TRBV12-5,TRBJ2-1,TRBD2,TGTGCTAGTGGTTTGGTAATTGGGGTAGCGGGGGCTGGTGAGCAGTTCTTC,CASGLVIGVAGAGEQFF
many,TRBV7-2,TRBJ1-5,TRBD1,TGTGCCAGCAGCCCACCCCCCGACAGGGGCAATCAGCCCCAGCATTTT,CASSPPPDRGNQPQHF
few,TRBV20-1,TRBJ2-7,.,TGCAGTGCTAGGCCCGGGGCGCGGGAGCAGTACTTC,CSARPGAREQYF
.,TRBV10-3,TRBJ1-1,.,TGTGCCATCAGTGAGTCGAGTCGCCTGAACACTGAAGCTTTCTTT,CAISESSRLNTEAFF
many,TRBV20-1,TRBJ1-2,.,TGCAGTGCTATTGCAGGCGTCTATGGCTACACCTTC,CSAIAGVYGYTF
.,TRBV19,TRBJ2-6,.,TGTGCCAGTAGTATAATCCGGGCTGGCTCTGGGGCCAACGTCCTGACTTTC,CASSIIRAGSGANVLTF
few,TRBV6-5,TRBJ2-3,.,TGTGCCAGCAGTTGGACGGTCAGTAGCACAGATACGCAGTATTTT,CASSWTVSSTDTQYF
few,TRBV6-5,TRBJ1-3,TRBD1,TGTGCCAGCAGTCGGGACAGCACACCTGGAAACACCATATATTTT,CASSRDSTPGNTIYF
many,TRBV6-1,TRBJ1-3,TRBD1,TGTGCCACATCCCGGGACAGCTCTGGAAACACCATATATTTT,CATSRDSSGNTIYF